This T cell receptor beta chain derives from a study of PD-1 blockade in classical Hodgkin lymphoma. Regarding the study as a whole: What drove the repertoire differences, possibly disease activity or prior therapy, has not been defined. Lower baseline TCR diversity was reported for newly diagnosed patients than for healthy donors.

The V segment lost 3 bases and the J segment 7 bases; nucleotides outside the gene matches: 7. There are 13 residues in the CDR3. Germline CDR1 reads GTSNPN; CDR2 reads SVGIG (reference sequence). Profiling relied on immunoSEQ multiplex PCR, and the TCRdb table lists in-frame clones only, not all of them. There are 17,000 or so clones in the sample; approximately 86% occur only once, and around 4.2% lies in the top ten. Time point described: newly diagnosed, previously untreated cHL patient sample. Comparison came from newly diagnosed, untreated classical Hodgkin lymphoma PBMCs. With regard to this clone: Antigen specificity is unknown.

The clonotype was recovered from a human donor with classical Hodgkin lymphoma. The rearrangement joins TRBV30 to TRBJ2-7, with 9 bases aligning to TRBD1. Source material: peripheral blood mononuclear cells (PBMCs). The DNA of the CDR3 is TGTGCCTGGAGCCCCGGGACAGGGAATGAGCAGTACTTC. Translated, it gives CAWSPGTGNEQYF. Full variable domain (remainder filled in from reference TRBV30 and TRBJ2-7): SQTIHQWPATLVQPVGSPLSLECTVEGTSNPNLYWYRQAAGRGLQLLFYSVGIGQISSEVPQNLSASRPQDRQFILSSKKLLLSDSGFYLCAWSPGTGNEQYFGPGTRLTVT.